This TCR beta chain comes out of a study of shared clonotypes between healthy human individuals. General study points: The sampled material consisted only of blood, and tissue repertoires are likely to differ.

Per germline, CDR1 SGHAT and CDR2 FQNNGV. V shed 1 base, J shed 5 bases, and the junction held 4 bases outside the gene matches. This CDR3 spans 15 amino acids. Assay: immunoSEQ multiplex PCR; the TCRdb copy retains only in-frame clones and omits some. The sample has 550,000 to 600,000 clones; 95% to 98% are singletons. In regard to this clone: As yet, its antigen is unknown.

Naive CD8 cells comprised CD45RO-negative, CCR7-positively selected cells, excluding terminally differentiated effector memory CD45RA+ cells. This TCR derives from a man aged 25-45 years in good health. The rearrangement links TRBV11-2 to TRBJ2-1; 8 nucleotides match TRBD2. The sample comprised naive CD8+ T cells sorted from blood. CDR3 protein: CASSLVAGKNNEQFF. The CDR3 DNA sequence: TGTGCCAGCAGCTTAGTAGCGGGGAAAAACAATGAGCAGTTCTTC.